The source of this TCR beta chain is a study of CD8 T cells in Susac syndrome. The CDR3 is 16 amino acids. Trimming stripped 3 bases from V and 0 bases from J, with 15 bases between. CDR1 is SGHVS, CDR2 FNYEAQ, per germline. Matching for age and sex applied to the controls, who were healthy donors. Reverse transcription of 0.5 to 1 ug RNA was carried out with random hexamers. Coverage of TCR beta CDR3 amplification by immunoSEQ multiplex PCR extended to 54 Vbeta and 13 Jbeta. TCRdb reanalysed the immunoSEQ multiplex PCR reads using MiXCR and keeps one entry per CDR3 protein. The sample holds some 57,000 distinct CDR3 sequences, roughly 92% seen once.

The receptor was isolated from a human donor in good health. The sample was CD8+ T cells from PBMCs. The V and J genes are TRBV7-6 and TRBJ2-7; no reliable D call. CDR3 region: CASSFLWTESSYEQYF. In DNA form, the CDR3 reads TGTGCCAGCAGCTTTCTCTGGACGGAGTCCTCCTACGAGCAGTACTTC.